One sample yielded the 6 T cell receptor beta chains listed below, sequenced in a study of blood T cell repertoires in COVID-19. Profiling relied on immunoSEQ multiplex PCR, and the TCRdb table lists in-frame clones only, not all of them. The sample contains some 140,000 clones, roughly 89% of which appear only once. Source material: peripheral blood. The receptors here all came from a man in his fifties with active or convalescent COVID-19.

This rearrangement joins TRBV6-5 to TRBJ1-1, with D unclear. CDR3 length: 14 residues. The germline gives CDR1 MNHEY, CDR2 SVGAGI. V was trimmed by 6 bases and J by 1 base, leaving 12 bases between them. CDR3 bases: TGTGCCAGCAGCCTGGGGAGAGGGAACACTGAAGCTTTCTTT. Translating gives CASSLGRGNTEAFF.

The CDR3: CASGPGTGDEKLFF. In DNA, the CDR3 is TGTGCTAGTGGTCCCGGGACAGGGGATGAAAAACTGTTTTTT. The chain links TRBV12-5 to TRBJ1-4; TRBD1 matches at 10 bases. The trim removed 5 bases at V and 6 bases at J, leaving 3 bases unmatched. The CDR3 spans 14 residues. Germline loops: CDR1 LGHNT, CDR2 FRNRAP.

The chain has TRBV27 and TRBJ1-2, with a possible D match to TRBD1 (6 bases). CDR3 length: 17 residues. Germline V gives CDR1 MNHEY, CDR2 SMNVEV (reference sequence). The germline V and J ends were trimmed by 6 bases and 2 bases, with 22 bases remaining between them. CDR3 loop: CASRTTNRASSNYGYTF. Here the CDR3 DNA reads TGTGCCAGCAGGACAACAAACAGGGCCTCCTCCAACTATGGCTACACCTTC.

The rearrangement links TRBV9 to TRBJ2-7; D perhaps matches TRBD1 (5 bases). The germline gives CDR1 SGDLS, CDR2 YYNGEE. CDR3 size: 14 residues. The ends were cut back, 1 base at V and 0 bases at J, with 8 bases in the middle. CDR3 sequence reads: CASSVQGGSYEQYF. CDR3 in DNA: TGTGCCAGCAGCGTACAGGGTGGCTCCTACGAGCAGTACTTC.

The genes are TRBV9 and TRBJ1-3, with unresolved D. Germline CDR1 SGDLS, CDR2 YYNGEE. V lost 0 bases to trimming and J lost 8 bases, with 6 bases between them. The CDR3 is 12 amino acids. The CDR3 nucleotides read TGTGCCAGCAGCGTAGCCCGGGACACCATATATTTT. Its protein is CASSVARDTIYF.

This clone was detected only a few times. This rearrangement joins TRBV3-1 (or the pseudogene TRBV3-2) to TRBJ2-7, with 9 bases fitting TRBD1. CDR3 length: 15 amino acids. Germline CDR1 and CDR2: LGHDT and YNNKEL (reference sequence). V shed 3 bases, J shed 5 bases, and the junction held 8 bases outside the gene matches. CDR3 DNA sequence: TGTGCCAGCAGCCATTCCGGGGACAGGGAGGACGAGCAGTACTTC. Encoded protein: CASSHSGDREDEQYF.